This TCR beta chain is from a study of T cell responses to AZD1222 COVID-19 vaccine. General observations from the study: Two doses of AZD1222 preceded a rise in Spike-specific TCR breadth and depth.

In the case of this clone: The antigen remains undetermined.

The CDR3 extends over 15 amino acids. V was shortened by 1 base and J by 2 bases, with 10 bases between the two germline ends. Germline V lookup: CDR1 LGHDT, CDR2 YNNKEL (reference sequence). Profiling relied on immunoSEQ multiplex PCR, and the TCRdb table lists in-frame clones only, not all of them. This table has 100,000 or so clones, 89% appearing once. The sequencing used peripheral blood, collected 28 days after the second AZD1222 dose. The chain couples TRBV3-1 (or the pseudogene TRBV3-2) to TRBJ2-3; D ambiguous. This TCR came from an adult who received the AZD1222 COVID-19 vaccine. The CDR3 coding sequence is TGTGCCAGCAGCCAAGGTTACCTGGACACAGATACGCAGTATTTT. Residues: CASSQGYLDTDTQYF.